Presented here are 11 T cell receptor beta chains from one specimen sequenced in a study of OX40 agonist ivuxolimab in advanced cancers. Sequencing used immunoSEQ multiplex PCR; TCRdb keeps in-frame clones, though not all of them. Of about 38,000 clones detected, roughly 82% appear once; the ten largest clones hold under 9%. The sample in question was CD4+ or CD8+ T cells sorted from blood, obtained in a trial of the OX40 agonist ivuxolimab. The receptors were sampled from an adult with an advanced solid tumor such as melanoma, head and neck, liver or kidney cancer.

J is TRBJ1-2 and V is TRBV2, with D tentatively TRBD1 (5 bases). Trimming took 6 bases from V and 7 from J, leaving 15 bases between them. The CDR3 spans 13 residues. Germline V lookup: CDR1 SNHLY, CDR2 FYNNEI. The CDR3 DNA is TGTGCCAGCAGCTCTGACAGCCCAGGTGGCTACACCTTC. This translates into CASSSDSPGGYTF.

This clone is a singleton in its sample. The J gene is TRBJ2-5, the V gene TRBV29-1, with a tentative D call TRBD1 (6 bases). Trimming stripped 3 bases from V and 5 bases from J, with 13 bases between. CDR1 is SQVTM and CDR2 is ANQGSEA in the germline V gene. The CDR3 loop spans 13 amino acids. The CDR3 nucleotides read TGCAGCGTTGACCCACAGGGCGGGGAGACCCAGTACTTC. It translates to CSVDPQGGETQYF.

This rearrangement joins TRBV7-2 to TRBJ2-1; 8 nucleotides align to TRBD2. The CDR3 covers 17 residues. Unmatched junction bases numbered 12, after V lost 5 bases and J lost 3 bases. Germline values: CDR1 SGHTA, CDR2 FQGNSA. The CDR3 region has the DNA TGTGCCAGCAGCCCCCGGGGTGAGGCGGGGGGCTACAATGAGCAGTTCTTC. As protein: CASSPRGEAGGYNEQFF.

The genes are TRBV30 and TRBJ2-1; 11 bases align to TRBD2. The CDR3 spans 15 residues. The germline V gene has CDR1 GTSNPN and CDR2 SVGIG (reference sequence). The junction had 5 bases not matched to a gene; V was cut back by 5 bases and J by 2 bases. CDR3 nucleotides: TGTGCCTGGGTTAGCGGGAGGGCCCCCTACAATGAGCAGTTCTTC. Protein sequence: CAWVSGRAPYNEQFF. Filled out from reference TRBV30 and TRBJ2-1, the complete variable domain reads SQTIHQWPATLVQPVGSPLSLECTVEGTSNPNLYWYRQAAGRGLQLLFYSVGIGQISSEVPQNLSASRPQDRQFILSSKKLLLSDSGFYLCAWVSGRAPYNEQFFGPGTRLTVL.

This clone was detected only a few times. The chain couples TRBV11-2 to TRBJ1-2; possibly TRBD1 for D (6 bases). V was shortened by 1 base and J by 2 bases, with 17 bases between the two germline ends. The CDR3 length is 17 residues. CDR1 and CDR2 (germline): SGHAT, FQNNGV. The CDR3 nucleotides read TGTGCCAGCAGCTTAGTTCTATGGGGGCGTGAAAACTATGGCTACACCTTC. Amino acid sequence: CASSLVLWGRENYGYTF.

The CDR3 spells CATSTGGWGTQYF. DNA for the CDR3: TGTGCCACGTCGACAGGGGGCTGGGGGACCCAGTACTTC. The chain joins TRBV6-6 to TRBJ2-5; 10 bases match TRBD1. The CDR3 has 13 amino acids. Germline CDR1 is MNHNY and CDR2 is SVGAGI (reference sequence). V shed 10 bases and J 7 bases; nucleotides not matched to a gene: 9.

This clone was observed once. The chain has TRBV5-5 and TRBJ2-3, with 13 bases fitting TRBD2. V lost 4 bases to trimming and J lost 5 bases; unmatched junction nucleotides: 7. Germline V gene data show CDR1 as SGHKS and CDR2 as YYEKEE (reference sequence). The CDR3 covers 16 residues. The CDR3 DNA is TGTGCCAGCAGCCCCGGACTAGCGGGAGTGGGAGATACGCAGTATTTT. The encoded protein is CASSPGLAGVGDTQYF.

J is TRBJ2-3 and V is TRBV7-9; the match to TRBD2 covers 8 bases. This CDR3 spans 16 amino acids. CDR1 and CDR2 from the germline V gene are SEHNR and FQNEAQ (reference sequence). After removal of 1 base from V and 0 bases from J, the junction contained 3 bases not matched to a gene. The CDR3 loop reads CASSLETGGSTDTQYF. The CDR3 region has the DNA TGTGCCAGCAGCTTAGAAACGGGGGGGAGCACAGATACGCAGTATTTT.

The rearrangement links TRBV6-1 to TRBJ1-1; D might be TRBD1 (6 bases). The CDR3 is made up of 15 amino acids. Trimming took 4 bases from V and 6 from J, leaving 18 bases between them. Looked up from germline, CDR1 is MNHNS and CDR2 is SASEGT. CDR3: CASSAVRGSVAEAFF. The CDR3 DNA reads TGTGCCAGCAGTGCCGTCAGGGGATCGGTGGCTGAAGCTTTCTTT.

J is TRBJ2-3 and V is TRBV23-1; 9 bases match TRBD2. TRBV23-1 is flagged as an ORF with uncertain function. V lost 11 bases, J lost 4 bases, and 13 bases stayed unmatched. The CDR3 has 15 amino acids. The CDR3 spells CAPPSVAGGPDTQYF. The CDR3 region has the DNA TGCGCCCCCCCCTCCGTGGCGGGGGGGCCAGATACGCAGTATTTT.

The rearrangement uses TRBV5-1 and TRBJ2-1; TRBD2 aligns across 7 bases. Germline V gives CDR1 SGHRS, CDR2 YFSETQ. The V gene end was trimmed by 1 base and the J gene end by 9 bases; junction bases not matched to a gene: 7. The CDR3 is made up of 14 amino acids. CDR3 in amino acids: CASSLSASGGEQFF. The CDR3 DNA reads as TGCGCCAGCAGCTTGTCAGCTAGCGGTGGTGAGCAGTTCTTC.